The 27 T cell receptor beta chains listed next were all sequenced from one sample in a study of radiation and T cells in renal cell carcinoma. The sample's time point: baseline pretreatment blood. The treatment denotes: 15 Gy SBRT to primary tumor, nephrectomy 4 weeks later. Profiling relied on immunoSEQ multiplex PCR, and the TCRdb table lists in-frame clones only, not all of them. The sample has 100,000 to 150,000 clones, roughly 80% seen once. The input for sequencing was blood, taken from a patient whose treatment included radiotherapy and nephrectomy. These receptor sequences come from a woman aged 55-69 years with renal cell carcinoma.

The chain uses TRBV28 and TRBJ1-3, with D maybe TRBD1 (6 bases). Germline loops: CDR1 MDHEN, CDR2 SYDVKM. V gave up 1 base and J gave up 2 bases, with 12 bases separating them. The CDR3 has 16 amino acids. CDR3 residues: CASSLSGEITGNTIYF. DNA for the CDR3: TGTGCCAGCAGTTTATCAGGGGAAATTACTGGAAACACCATATATTTT.

The chain combines TRBV2 with TRBJ2-7; 10 bases agree with TRBD1. Unmatched junction bases numbered 8, after V lost 5 bases and J lost 7 bases. CDR1 is SNHLY, CDR2 FYNNEI, per germline. The CDR3 is 14 amino acids. CDR3 loop: CASSPDRGRREQYF. The CDR3, as DNA: TGTGCCAGCAGTCCCGACAGGGGGCGTAGGGAGCAGTACTTC.

This chain links TRBV2 with TRBJ1-2; D possibly corresponds to TRBD1 (6 bases). The CDR3 consists of 13 residues. Between the trimmed V and J ends, which lost 3 bases and 6 bases, there was a span of 11 bases. From germline, CDR1 is SNHLY and CDR2 FYNNEI. In DNA form, the CDR3 reads TGTGCCAGCAGTGACACAGGGACGAATGGCTACACCTTC. Translation: CASSDTGTNGYTF.

The gene calls are TRBV30 and TRBJ2-3, with 8 bases matching TRBD1. The CDR3 extends over 15 amino acids. The junction had 9 bases not matched to a gene; V was cut back by 3 bases and J by 4 bases. Germline lookup yields CDR1 GTSNPN and CDR2 SVGIG (reference sequence). The CDR3, as DNA: TGTGCCTGGAGCGAAGACAGGGGAGGCCCAGATACGCAGTATTTT. Translation: CAWSEDRGGPDTQYF.

The chain carries TRBV5-1 and TRBJ2-4, with 8 nucleotides matching TRBD2. Germline V gene sequence: CDR1 SGHRS, CDR2 YFSETQ. The J segment lost 4 bases and the V segment lost 2 bases, leaving 2 bases of the junction unmatched. The CDR3 loop spans 14 amino acids. CDR3 in amino acids: CASSLSGGKNIQYF. CDR3 DNA: TGCGCCAGCAGCTTAAGCGGGGGAAAAAACATTCAGTACTTC.

In this sample, this clone turned up once. The V call is TRBV6-1, the J call TRBJ1-6; TRBD1 might be the D (5 bases). V was trimmed by 3 bases and J by 9 bases, leaving 15 bases between them. Germline assignment: CDR1 MNHNS and CDR2 SASEGT. The CDR3 covers 15 residues. The DNA for the CDR3 is TGTGCCAGCAGTGAGTCCGGTCATGGGGGTTCACCCCTCCACTTT. Amino acid sequence: CASSESGHGGSPLHF.

To note about this clone: Germline and junction disagree at one end, which may indicate a read error. V gene TRBV7-7 combines with J gene TRBJ2-5; possible D gene TRBD1, 6 bases. The length of the CDR3 is 15 residues. CDR1 and CDR2 (germline): SSHAT, FNYEAQ (reference sequence). The CDR3 bases are TGTGCTAGCAGCTTAGACGTTGGGGGCGGGGAGACCCAGTACTTC. Protein product: CASSLDVGGGETQYF.

On this clone itself: Other DNA sequences in this specimen translate into the identical CDR3. The chain joins TRBV28 to TRBJ1-2, with 7 positions matching TRBD1. Germline loops: CDR1 MDHEN, CDR2 SYDVKM. J gave up 5 bases and V 2 bases, and 8 bases lay outside the gene matches. The CDR3 is 15 residues long. The CDR3 DNA reads TGTGCCAGCAGTTTAACCCAGGGGGTTAGATATGGCTACACCTTC. The encoded protein is CASSLTQGVRYGYTF.

The chain joins TRBV4-3 to TRBJ1-1; no firm D call. The CDR3 runs 12 residues. V gave up 1 base and J gave up 8 bases, with 8 bases separating them. Germline V lookup: CDR1 LGHNA, CDR2 YSLEER. Written as DNA, the CDR3 is TGCGCCAGCAGCCAAGGGGCAGACGAAGCTTTCTTT. Amino acids: CASSQGADEAFF.

Written as DNA, the CDR3 is TGTGCCAGCAGCTTTGCCGTACAAGAGACCCAGTACTTC. Translation gives CASSFAVQETQYF. The J gene is TRBJ2-5, the V gene TRBV5-4; D not resolved. Germline assignment: CDR1 SGHNT and CDR2 YYREEE (reference sequence). V gave up 2 bases and J gave up 2 bases, with 7 bases separating them. The CDR3 sequence is 13 residues long. Full variable domain (outside the CDR3, taken from reference TRBV5-4 and TRBJ2-5): ETGVTQSPTHLIKTRGQQVTLRCSSQSGHNTVSWYQQALGQGPQFIFQYYREEENGRGNFPPRFSGLQFPNYSSELNVNALELDDSALYLCASSFAVQETQYFGPGTRLLVL.

The J gene is TRBJ2-3, the V gene TRBV7-9; no definite D call. Germline lookup yields CDR1 SEHNR and CDR2 FQNEAQ (reference sequence). Trimming shortened V by 1 base and J by 2 bases, and 10 bases separated the two germline ends. The CDR3 is made up of 15 amino acids. CDR3 coding DNA: TGTGCCAGCAGCTTAGGTCTCGTCGTCACAGATACGCAGTATTTT. Translated, it gives CASSLGLVVTDTQYF. Using reference TRBV7-9 and TRBJ2-3 for the parts outside the CDR3, the full variable domain is DTGVSQNPRHKITKRGQNVTFRCDPISEHNRLYWYRQTLGQGPEFLTYFQNEAQLEKSRLLSDRFSAERPKGSFSTLEIQRTEQGDSAMYLCASSLGLVVTDTQYFGPGTRLTVL.

The chain links TRBV21-1 to TRBJ1-5; whether TRBD1, the table's D call, matches the DNA was not checked. TRBV21-1 is a pseudogene locus. The CDR3 length is 15 residues. The CDR3 DNA follows: TGTGCCAGCAGCAAAGGTCAACAGGGTAATCAGCCCCAGCATTTT. Translated: CASSKGQQGNQPQHF.

The V gene is TRBV29-1, the J gene TRBJ1-1, with a tentative D call TRBD1 (6 bases). Trimming removed 3 bases at V and 0 bases at J, with 11 bases between. Germline V gene data show CDR1 as SQVTM and CDR2 as ANQGSEA. The CDR3 consists of 14 residues. The CDR3 nucleotides are TGCAGCGTTGAGGAGGCAGGGGTGAACACTGAAGCTTTCTTT. It translates to CSVEEAGVNTEAFF. The full variable domain, rest sourced from reference TRBV29-1 and TRBJ1-1, is SAVISQKPSRDICQRGTSLTIQCQVDSQVTMMFWYRQQPGQSLTLIATANQGSEATYESGFVIDKFPISRPNLTFSTLTVSNMSPEDSSIYLCSVEEAGVNTEAFFGQGTRLTVV.

The chain couples TRBV7-2 to TRBJ1-5, with a possible D match to TRBD1 (6 bases). The V end lost 5 bases, the J end lost 3 bases, and 23 bases lay between the germline ends. The CDR3 length is 18 residues. Germline V CDR1 and CDR2: SGHTA, FQGNSA. CDR3 coding DNA: TGTGCCAGCAGCCCCTTAGTGGGGAGGGGGTTAACCAATCAGCCCCAGCATTTT. It yields the protein CASSPLVGRGLTNQPQHF.

The genes are TRBV6-6 and TRBJ1-2; TRBD1 matches 9 bases. Germline V gene data show CDR1 as MNHNY and CDR2 as SVGAGI (reference sequence). The junction had 7 bases not matched to a gene; V was cut back by 6 bases and J by 5 bases. The CDR3 loop spans 14 amino acids. DNA for the CDR3: TGTGCCAGCAGGGACAGGGGAAGGCTTTATGGCTACACCTTC. This gives the protein CASRDRGRLYGYTF.

The chain is built from TRBV5-5 and TRBJ1-4; TRBD1 matches 11 bases. Germline values: CDR1 SGHKS, CDR2 YYEKEE (reference sequence). The CDR3 length is 17 residues. The V gene end was trimmed by 0 bases and the J gene end by 6 bases; junction bases not matched to a gene: 7. CDR3 in amino acids: CASSLARTGGADEKLFF. The CDR3, as DNA: TGTGCCAGCAGCTTGGCGAGGACAGGGGGCGCGGATGAAAAACTGTTTTTT.

This clone occurred a few times. V is TRBV11-2 and J is TRBJ1-6; D is ambiguous. Between the trimmed V and J ends, which lost 0 bases and 18 bases, there was a span of 15 bases. The length of the CDR3 is 13 residues. Germline values: CDR1 SGHAT, CDR2 FQNNGV. This chain's CDR3 is CASSLEPYGVHHF. In nucleotides, the CDR3 is TGTGCCAGCAGCTTAGAGCCTTATGGGGTTCACCACTTT.

The chain carries TRBV6-4 and TRBJ2-2, with 7 bases lining up with TRBD1. Unmatched junction bases numbered 6, after V lost 2 bases and J lost 6 bases. Looked up from germline, CDR1 is MRHNA and CDR2 is SNTAGT. CDR3 size: 15 residues. CDR3 sequence (DNA): TGTGCCAGCAGTGACAGGGGGCTTCGCGCCGGGGAGCTGTTTTTT. As protein: CASSDRGLRAGELFF.

The CDR3: CASSQEGTGEVPYEQYF. The CDR3 DNA is TGTGCCAGCAGCCAAGAGGGGACGGGAGAGGTCCCCTACGAGCAGTACTTC. The V and J genes are TRBV4-2 and TRBJ2-7; tentative D call: TRBD2 (6 bases). V lost 0 bases and J lost 2, with 17 bases in between. The length of the CDR3 is 17 residues. Germline V gene sequence: CDR1 LGHNA, CDR2 YNFKEQ.

This rearrangement joins TRBV29-1 to TRBJ1-2, with D uncertain. The germline V gene encodes CDR1 SQVTM and CDR2 ANQGSEA. Trimming cost V 7 bases and J 4 bases, with 10 bases left between them. CDR3 length: 11 amino acids. CDR3 protein: CSGFSIYGYTF. CDR3 sequence (DNA): TGCAGCGGGTTCTCGATCTATGGCTACACCTTC.

Comments on this clone: Germline and junction disagree at one end, which may indicate a read error. The chain has TRBV19 and TRBJ2-2; a possible D gene is TRBD2 (5 bases). CDR3 length equals 13 residues. Germline CDR1 LNHDA, CDR2 SQIVND (reference sequence). For the CDR3, the DNA is TGTGCCAGTAGTTTAGAGGGCACCGGGGAGCTGTTTTTT. It encodes CASSLEGTGELFF.

The gene calls are TRBV6-6 and TRBJ1-2; D might be TRBD1 (5 bases). CDR1 is MNHNY and CDR2 is SVGAGI in the germline V gene (reference sequence). Trimming pared 6 bases from V and 4 bases from J, leaving 15 bases between. The CDR3 contains 14 residues. The CDR3 protein is CASSRGREGYGYTF. The CDR3 DNA reads as TGTGCCAGCAGCCGGGGACGGGAGGGCTATGGCTACACCTTC.

V usage is TRBV7-2 and J usage is TRBJ1-5; 7 positions agree with TRBD1. Germline CDR1 reads SGHTA; CDR2 reads FQGNSA. J was trimmed by 6 bases and V by 9 bases; bases with no gene match: 8. This CDR3 contains 13 residues. For the CDR3, the DNA is TGTGCCAGTTCGACAGGGAACGGTCAGCCCCAGCATTTT. Protein: CASSTGNGQPQHF.

This sequence joins TRBV4-2 and TRBJ2-5, with D tentatively TRBD2 (6 bases). Germline assignment: CDR1 LGHNA and CDR2 YNFKEQ. Trimming stripped 0 bases from V and 2 bases from J, with 10 bases between. This CDR3 is 15 amino acids long. DNA for the CDR3: TGTGCCAGCAGCCAAGACCGGGAGCTACAAGAGACCCAGTACTTC. This gives the protein CASSQDRELQETQYF.

This chain connects TRBV29-1 to TRBJ1-4; D ambiguous. The CDR3 length is 12 residues. The germline V gene encodes CDR1 SQVTM and CDR2 ANQGSEA. Trimming shortened V by 7 bases and J by 0 bases, and 6 bases separated the two germline ends. The CDR3: CSAGATNEKLFF. CDR3 in DNA: TGCAGCGCTGGGGCAACTAATGAAAAACTGTTTTTT.

The V and J genes are TRBV28 and TRBJ1-3, with 9 bases lining up with TRBD1. CDR1 is MDHEN, CDR2 SYDVKM, per germline. CDR3 length: 16 amino acids. V shed 5 bases, J shed 7 bases, and the junction held 12 bases outside the gene matches. CDR3 nucleotides: TGTGCCAGCAGTCCCCGGGAGGACAGGGGATGGAACACCATATATTTT. Translating it yields CASSPREDRGWNTIYF. The variable domain in full, with the rest retrieved from reference TRBV28 and TRBJ1-3, is DVKVTQSSRYLVKRTGEKVFLECVQDMDHENMFWYRQDPGLGLRLIYFSYDVKMKEKGDIPEGYSVSREKKERFSLILESASTNQTSMYLCASSPREDRGWNTIYFGEGSWLTVV.

This clone was picked up a small number of times. J is TRBJ2-2 and V is TRBV4-2; 14 bases agree with TRBD2. This CDR3 is built from 15 residues. Germline V gene lookup returns CDR1 LGHNA and CDR2 YNFKEQ. J gave up 7 bases and V 4 bases, and 2 bases lay outside the gene matches. CDR3 DNA: TGTGCCAGCAGCCGGGGGACTAGCGGGGGCGGGGAGCTGTTTTTT. This encodes CASSRGTSGGGELFF.